One T cell receptor (beta chain) is described in this entry. Researchers took RNA transcripts and amplified TCR beta CDR3 regions from them. HTBI-primed first-round RT-PCR preceded second-round multiplex PCR. TCRdb redid the calling of the multiplex PCR reads with MiXCR, one entry per CDR3 protein. The sample holds a few hundred thousand distinct CDR3 sequences; under 45% are singletons and the top ten take 3.5% to 5%. This record comes from a study of Graves' ophthalmopathy and Graves' hyperthyroidism. This sequence was found in an adult man with Graves' hyperthyroidism. The sample taken for sequencing was peripheral blood or thyroid tissue (not recorded which).

This chain's CDR3 is CASRSEFRRNSPLHF. CDR3 in DNA: TGTGCCAGCAGGTCAGAATTCAGGAGAAATTCACCCCTCCACTTT. The V call is TRBV6-5, the J call TRBJ1-6; no clear D. CDR3 size: 15 residues. Trimming shortened V by 6 bases and J by 7 bases, and 16 bases separated the two germline ends. Germline CDR1 and CDR2: MNHEY and SVGAGI.